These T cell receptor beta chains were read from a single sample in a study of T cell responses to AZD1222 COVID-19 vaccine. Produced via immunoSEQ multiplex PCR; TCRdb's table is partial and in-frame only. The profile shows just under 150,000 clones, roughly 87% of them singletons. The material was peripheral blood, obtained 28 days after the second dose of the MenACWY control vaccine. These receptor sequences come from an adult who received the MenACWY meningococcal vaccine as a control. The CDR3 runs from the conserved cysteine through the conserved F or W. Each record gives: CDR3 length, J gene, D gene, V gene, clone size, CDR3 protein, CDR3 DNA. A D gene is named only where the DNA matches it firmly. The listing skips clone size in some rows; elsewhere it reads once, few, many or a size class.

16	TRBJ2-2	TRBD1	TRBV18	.	CASSPAGQGFTGELFF	TGTGCCAGCTCACCTGCGGGACAGGGTTTCACCGGGGAGCTGTTTTTT
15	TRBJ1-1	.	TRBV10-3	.	CAISGAAEVAVKAFF	TGTGCCATCAGTGGGGCCGCTGAGGTGGCGGTGAAAGCTTTCTTT
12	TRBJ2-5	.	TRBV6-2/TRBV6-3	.	CASSYSKETQYF	TGTGCCAGCAGTTACTCGAAAGAGACCCAGTACTTC
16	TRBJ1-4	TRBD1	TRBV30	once	CAWRGTGFVANEKLFF	TGTGCCTGGAGAGGGACAGGGTTCGTAGCTAATGAAAAACTGTTTTTT
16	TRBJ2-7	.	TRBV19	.	CASSIDARAYPYEQYF	TGTGCCAGTAGTATAGACGCCAGGGCATACCCCTACGAGCAGTACTTC
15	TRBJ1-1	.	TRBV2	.	CASRVTSTGNTEAFF	TGTGCCAGCAGGGTGACCTCCACCGGGAACACTGAAGCTTTCTTT
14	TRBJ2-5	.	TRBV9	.	CASSVATQKETQYF	TGTGCCAGCAGCGTAGCTACCCAGAAAGAGACCCAGTACTTC
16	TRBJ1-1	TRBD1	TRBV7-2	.	CASSFTGGAGNTEAFF	TGTGCCAGCAGCTTTACAGGGGGAGCGGGGAACACTGAAGCTTTCTTT
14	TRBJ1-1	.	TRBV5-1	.	CASSLAGSYTEAFF	TGCGCCAGCAGCTTGGCCGGCAGCTACACTGAAGCTTTCTTT
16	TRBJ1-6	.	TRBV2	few	CASSEHGSKLDSPLHF	TGTGCCAGCAGTGAACATGGTAGCAAACTTGATTCACCCCTCCACTTT
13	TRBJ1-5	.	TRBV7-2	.	CASSTDVWQPQHF	TGTGCCAGCAGCACTGATGTTTGGCAGCCCCAGCATTTT